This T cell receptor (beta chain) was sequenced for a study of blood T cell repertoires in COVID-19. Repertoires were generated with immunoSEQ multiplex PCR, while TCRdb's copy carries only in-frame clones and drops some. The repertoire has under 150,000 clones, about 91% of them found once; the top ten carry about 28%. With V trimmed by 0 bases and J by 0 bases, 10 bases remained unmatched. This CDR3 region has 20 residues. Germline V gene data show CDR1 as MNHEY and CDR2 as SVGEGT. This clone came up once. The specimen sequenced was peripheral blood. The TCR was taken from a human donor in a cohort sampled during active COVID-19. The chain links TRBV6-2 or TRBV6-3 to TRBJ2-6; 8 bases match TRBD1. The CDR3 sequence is CASSYSFDRGLSSGANVLTF. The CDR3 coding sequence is TGTGCCAGCAGTTACTCCTTTGACAGGGGCCTTAGCTCTGGGGCCAACGTCCTGACTTTC.